Listed below are T cell receptor beta chains from one sample, sequenced in a study of blood T cell repertoires in COVID-19. Some clones are missing from TCRdb's copy, which holds only in-frame ones; the method was immunoSEQ multiplex PCR. The sample shows fewer than 350,000 clones, around 85% of them seen only once. Source material: PBMCs or T cells enriched from blood (not recorded which). The receptors originated from a woman in her forties or fifties who had recovered from COVID-19. Each CDR3 is given with its conserved first and last residue. D genes are given only for firm matches. Some rows have no size entry. The others give once, few or many, or a class for an expanded clone.

D gene,J gene,CDR3 length,V gene,clone size,CDR3 DNA,CDR3 protein
NA,TRBJ1-1,18,TRBV30,NA,TGTGCCTGGAGTGTACGGGCATCAGGGGCATTTGGGAACACTGAAGCTTTCTTT,CAWSVRASGAFGNTEAFF
NA,TRBJ2-2,16,TRBV3-1/TRBV3-2,once,TGTGCCAGCAGCCAAGTTGGGGCCTCGATCGCCGGGGAGCTGTTTTTT,CASSQVGASIAGELFF
NA,TRBJ1-5,13,TRBV12-3/TRBV12-4,NA,TGTGCCACGGGGGGATTGCGCAATCAGCCCCAGCATTTT,CATGGLRNQPQHF
NA,TRBJ2-7,14,TRBV23-1,NA,TGCGCCAGCAGTCCTGAGGGTATTCCCTACGAGCAGTACTTC,CASSPEGIPYEQYF
NA,TRBJ1-2,14,TRBV18,NA,TGTGCCAGCTCACCGGCAGGGATAGACTATGGCTACACCTTC,CASSPAGIDYGYTF
NA,TRBJ1-2,13,TRBV27,once,TGTGCCAGCAGTCGTCCAGATAACTATGGCTACACCTTC,CASSRPDNYGYTF
NA,TRBJ1-1,13,TRBV12-3/TRBV12-4,NA,TGTGCCAGCAGTTTGGGCGGGGAAACTGAAGCTTTCTTT,CASSLGGETEAFF
TRBD1,TRBJ1-2,12,TRBV30,NA,TGTGCCTGGAGCAAGGGGGCCTATGGCTACACCTTC,CAWSKGAYGYTF
TRBD1,TRBJ2-2,14,TRBV11-2,NA,TGTGCCAGCAGCCCCTCAGGGGGCACCGGGGAGCTGTTTTTT,CASSPSGGTGELFF
TRBD2,TRBJ2-7,14,TRBV30,NA,TGTGCCTGGACAGCGGGGGGCGCCTACTACGAGCAGTACTTC,CAWTAGGAYYEQYF
TRBD1,TRBJ1-4,15,TRBV23-1,NA,TGCGCCAGCAGTGCATACAGGGGGCAAAATGAAAAACTGTTTTTT,CASSAYRGQNEKLFF
TRBD1,TRBJ1-6,15,TRBV11-2,NA,TGTGCCAGCAGCTCACAGGGGTCGACGAATTCACCCCTCCACTTT,CASSSQGSTNSPLHF
TRBD1,TRBJ2-7,12,TRBV25-1,NA,TGTGCCAGCAGTCTACAGGGGGAAGGGCAGTACTTC,CASSLQGEGQYF
NA,TRBJ1-3,19,TRBV11-2,NA,TGTGCCAGCAGCCGGAGTTCCGCAGGGGCAATCAGCTCTGGAAACACCATATATTTT,CASSRSSAGAISSGNTIYF
TRBD1,TRBJ2-5,17,TRBV27,NA,TGTGCCAGCAGTTTAATGTTCACAGGGGGTCTCCAAGAGACCCAGTACTTC,CASSLMFTGGLQETQYF
TRBD1,TRBJ1-3,13,TRBV7-8,few,TGTGCCAGCAGCAAGGACAGGGGTTACACCATATATTTT,CASSKDRGYTIYF
NA,TRBJ1-5,15,TRBV4-1,NA,TGCGCCCGCCGCCAAGGGGGGGGGCCGGTTCAGCCCCAGCATTTT,CARRQGGGPVQPQHF
TRBD2,TRBJ2-1,15,TRBV7-9,NA,TGTGCCAGCAGCTTAGCTCTAGCGGGAGACAATGAGCAGTTCTTC,CASSLALAGDNEQFF
NA,TRBJ1-2,13,TRBV21-1,NA,TGTGCCAGCATCCCATCCGACAGGGATGGCTACACCTTC,CASIPSDRDGYTF
TRBD2,TRBJ2-1,16,TRBV24-1,NA,TGTGCCACCAGTGATTCCCTAGCGGGGACTTACAATGAGCAGTTCTTC,CATSDSLAGTYNEQFF
TRBD1,TRBJ2-7,14,TRBV4-2,NA,TGTGCCAGCAGCCAGCCCGGGACAGGGGTCGAGCAGTACTTC,CASSQPGTGVEQYF
TRBD2,TRBJ2-3,15,TRBV19,once,TGTGCCAGCCAGCGGGGGGACTCAGGGACAGATACGCAGTATTTT,CASQRGDSGTDTQYF
TRBD1,TRBJ1-6,14,TRBV5-1,NA,TGCGCCAGCAGCTCCCAGGGGGAGGATTCACCCCTCCACTTT,CASSSQGEDSPLHF
NA,TRBJ1-4,14,TRBV18,NA,TGTGCCAGCGCACCCCAGGGAGGCGGTGAAAAACTGTTTTTT,CASAPQGGGEKLFF
NA,TRBJ2-1,17,TRBV27,NA,TGTGCCAGCAGTATTACTAAGCGGCTAAGCTCCTACAATGAGCAGTTCTTC,CASSITKRLSSYNEQFF
TRBD1,TRBJ2-3,15,TRBV7-9,NA,TGTGCCAGCAGCCGACAGGGCCCTTACACAGATACGCAGTATTTT,CASSRQGPYTDTQYF
TRBD1,TRBJ2-2,14,TRBV19,NA,TGTGCCAGTTGTCTGGACAGGGGATCCGGGGAGCTGTTTTTT,CASCLDRGSGELFF
NA,TRBJ1-2,15,TRBV4-1,NA,TGCGCCAGCAGCCAAGTTTCCAGGATAAGATATGGCTACACCTTC,CASSQVSRIRYGYTF
TRBD1,TRBJ2-3,14,TRBV11-3,NA,TGTGCCAGCAGCCCGGGACAGGGGAGCGATACGCAGTATTTT,CASSPGQGSDTQYF
NA,TRBJ2-3,15,TRBV6-1,NA,TGTGCCAGCAGTGAACTGTCAGGGTCGAGGGATACGCAGTATTTT,CASSELSGSRDTQYF
TRBD1,TRBJ2-5,15,TRBV5-4,NA,TGTGCCAGCAGCTTGTTACCGGGACAGGAAGAGACCCAGTACTTC,CASSLLPGQEETQYF
TRBD2,TRBJ2-3,17,TRBV3-1/TRBV3-2,NA,TGTGCCAGCAGCCTATCGCGGGCCCGGGGAGGGGTGGATACGCAGTATTTT,CASSLSRARGGVDTQYF
TRBD1,TRBJ1-4,14,TRBV15,NA,TGTGCCACCAGCAGGACAGGGTATAATGAAAAACTGTTTTTT,CATSRTGYNEKLFF
NA,TRBJ1-4,15,TRBV30,NA,TGTGCCTGGAGTGTAGCGGGCAGCCCTAATGAAAAACTGTTTTTT,CAWSVAGSPNEKLFF
NA,TRBJ2-7,15,TRBV15,NA,TGTGCCACCAGCAGAGAGGCGGGGAGCTCCTACGAGCAGTACTTC,CATSREAGSSYEQYF
NA,TRBJ1-6,14,TRBV5-1,NA,TGCGCCAGCAGCTCCGGGAACGATAATTCACCCCTCCACTTT,CASSSGNDNSPLHF
TRBD1,TRBJ2-2,16,TRBV6-1,NA,TGTGCCAGCAGTGCAAGGTGGGACAGAGTAACCGGGGAGCTGTTTTTT,CASSARWDRVTGELFF
TRBD1,TRBJ1-4,15,TRBV5-6,once,TGTGCCAGCAGCTTGCTCGGGACAGAAAATGAAAAACTGTTTTTT,CASSLLGTENEKLFF
TRBD1,TRBJ1-4,14,TRBV2,NA,TGTGCCAGCAGGGACAGGCATCAGAATGAAAAACTGTTTTTT,CASRDRHQNEKLFF
NA,TRBJ1-6,13,TRBV12-3/TRBV12-4,once,TGTGCCAGCAGTTCTGGGGGGAATTCACCCCTCCACTTT,CASSSGGNSPLHF
NA,TRBJ1-6,19,TRBV4-1,few,TGCGCCAGCAGCCAAGAGGGGACACCCCGCGGCTCCTATAATTCACCCCTCCACTTT,CASSQEGTPRGSYNSPLHF
NA,TRBJ1-5,14,TRBV10-3,NA,TGTGCCATCGGTGATTTGAGGGGCAATCAGCCCCAGCATTTT,CAIGDLRGNQPQHF
TRBD1,TRBJ2-7,11,TRBV7-8,few,TGTGCCAGCAGCCCCGGACAGGGTGTGGCTTTC,CASSPGQGVAF
TRBD1,TRBJ1-3,16,TRBV12-5,NA,TGTGCTAGTGATACGGACAGGAAAAGGTCTGGAAACACCATATATTTT,CASDTDRKRSGNTIYF
NA,TRBJ1-4,12,TRBV19,NA,TGTGCCAGTAGTTTTCGGGGTGAAAAACTGTTTTTT,CASSFRGEKLFF
NA,TRBJ1-3,16,TRBV6-1,NA,TGTGCCAGCAGTGAATACGATATGCGCAGGGGAAACACCATATATTTT,CASSEYDMRRGNTIYF
NA,TRBJ1-2,16,TRBV5-6,NA,TGTGCCAGCAGCTTTCAGGGAGCAGGGACTACCTATGGCTACACCTTC,CASSFQGAGTTYGYTF
TRBD1,TRBJ1-6,15,TRBV30,NA,TGTGCCTGGAGTGACAGGGGTATCGGTAATTCACCCCTCCACTTT,CAWSDRGIGNSPLHF
TRBD1,TRBJ2-2,14,TRBV5-8,NA,TGTGCCAGCGACGACAGGGTGAACACCGGGGAGCTGTTTTTT,CASDDRVNTGELFF
NA,TRBJ2-5,14,TRBV30,NA,TGTGCCTGGAGTGTAGGAGGGAGGCAAGAGACCCAGTACTTC,CAWSVGGRQETQYF
TRBD1,TRBJ2-7,15,TRBV19,NA,TGTGCCAGTAGTACCCGGGGGACAGGGGGCTACGAGCAGTACTTC,CASSTRGTGGYEQYF
NA,TRBJ2-7,13,TRBV28,few,TGTGCCAGCAGTTTAAGGGACTTCTACGAGCAGTACTTC,CASSLRDFYEQYF
NA,TRBJ1-1,15,TRBV10-3,NA,TGTGCCATCAGTCCCGGGGGGGGTGGGAACACTGAAGCTTTCTTT,CAISPGGGGNTEAFF
NA,TRBJ2-1,15,TRBV19,NA,TGTGCCAGTAGTAAGACAGGCAGCTCCTACAATGAGCAGTTCTTC,CASSKTGSSYNEQFF
NA,TRBJ2-7,16,TRBV18,NA,TGTGCCAGCTCACCATCGGGGGGCCAGTCGTTTAACGAGCAGTACTTC,CASSPSGGQSFNEQYF
TRBD2,TRBJ2-1,18,TRBV4-2,NA,TGTGCCAGCAGCCAAGCCCCAAGGACTAGCGGGGGGGCCAGTGAGCAGTTCTTC,CASSQAPRTSGGASEQFF
NA,TRBJ1-3,15,TRBV5-1,NA,TGCGCCAGCAGCTTGGGACAGACTCCTGGAAACACCATATATTTT,CASSLGQTPGNTIYF
NA,TRBJ1-4,15,TRBV9,NA,TGTGCCAGCAGCCCGAGGGAGGGAACTAATGAAAAACTGTTTTTT,CASSPREGTNEKLFF